This T cell receptor (beta chain) was observed in a study of type 1 regulatory T cells. Study at large: T-allo10 is a Tr1-enriched, alloantigen-specific CD4 T cell product made in vitro.

Graft donor-derived T-allo10 cells were described as host-alloantigen-specific, anergic, and alloantigen-specifically suppressive. TCRdb processed the reads anew with MiXCR; each CDR3 protein has one entry. The table includes about 68,000 distinct CDR3 sequences, about 60% detected once. A single count supports this clonotype. Its cognate antigen is unknown. The specimen was cultured T cells, either the whole culture or a sorted T cell fraction (not recorded which). As to subset: Tr1-enriched cell product generated in vitro against host alloantigens. The TCR sequence derives from a human donor in good health.

This CDR3 reads CASSYWAGRGRNEQFF. The DNA of the CDR3 is TGTGCCAGCAGTTACTGGGCGGGAAGAGGTAGGAATGAGCAGTTCTTC. The J gene is TRBJ2-1, the V gene TRBV6-5, with D possibly being TRBD2 (6 bases). This CDR3 has 16 residues. Germline assignment: CDR1 MNHEY and CDR2 SVGAGI. V gave up 1 base and J gave up 7 bases, with 17 bases separating them.